Each of the 20 T cell receptor beta chains below was sequenced from the same sample in a study of somatic mutations in cytotoxic T cells in rheumatoid arthritis (dated by TCRdb to 2016 to 2017). Libraries were constructed by the immunoSEQ multiplex PCR assay. Entries here come from immuneACCESS through TCRdb and include only in-frame sequences with V and J called. Some clones fail to appear in such tables; in the studies checked, an unresolved V gene covers under half of the shortfall, and the cause of the remainder is unknown. The sample data list roughly 35,000 clones, and about 80% of these were observed just once. The ten largest clonotypes hold more than 2.5% of the sample. The material sequenced was CD8+ T cells sorted from blood. The receptors were sampled from a man aged 35 to 55 in good health.

This chain joins TRBV6-6 and TRBJ2-7; 8 nucleotides line up with TRBD1. CDR1 is MNHNY, CDR2 SVGAGI, per germline (reference sequence). V was pared by 4 bases and J by 4 bases, with 9 bases of the junction left unmatched. The CDR3 is 15 amino acids. The CDR3 spells CASSSSSTGVYEQYF. CDR3 sequence (DNA): TGTGCCAGCAGTTCCTCTTCGACAGGGGTGTACGAGCAGTACTTC.

This clone was seen a single time. This rearrangement joins TRBV7-2 to TRBJ2-1; D might be TRBD1 (7 bases). The germline gives CDR1 SGHTA, CDR2 FQGNSA. Trimming stripped 2 bases from V and 6 bases from J, with 11 bases between. The CDR3 runs 14 residues. The CDR3 region has the DNA TGTGCCAGCAGCTTACCAGGGGGGACCAATGAGCAGTTCTTC. Translated, it gives CASSLPGGTNEQFF.

V gene TRBV27 combines with J gene TRBJ1-2; weak D call: TRBD1 (5 bases). The CDR3 length is 13 residues. Trimming pared 10 bases from V and 2 bases from J, leaving 14 bases between. Germline V gives CDR1 MNHEY, CDR2 SMNVEV (reference sequence). The CDR3 loop is CATGAGRNYGYTF. The CDR3 bases are TGTGCCACCGGAGCAGGGAGGAACTATGGCTACACCTTC.

The rearrangement uses TRBV15 and TRBJ2-7; 9 nucleotides line up with TRBD2. The trim removed 2 bases at V and 0 bases at J, leaving 5 bases unmatched. This CDR3 has 16 residues. Germline V gene lookup returns CDR1 LNHNV and CDR2 YYDKDF (reference sequence). The CDR3: CATSRQLAGSSYEQYF. In DNA form, the CDR3 reads TGTGCCACCAGCAGACAACTAGCGGGCAGCTCCTACGAGCAGTACTTC. Looking up the rest from reference TRBV15 and TRBJ2-7 gives the full variable domain: DAMVIQNPRYQVTQFGKPVTLSCSQTLNHNVMYWYQQKSSQAPKLLFHYYDKDFNNEADTPDNFQSRRPNTSFCFLDIRSPGLGDTAMYLCATSRQLAGSSYEQYFGPGTRLTVT.

This clone was picked up one time. The J gene is TRBJ1-5, the V gene TRBV28, with 11 bases that match TRBD1. The CDR3 covers 15 residues. The ends lost 4 bases at V and 3 bases at J; junction bases unmatched: 2. CDR1 MDHEN and CDR2 SYDVKM come from the germline V gene. Here the CDR3 DNA reads TGTGCCAGCAGTTCGGACAGGGGGCCCAATCAGCCCCAGCATTTT. It yields the protein CASSSDRGPNQPQHF.

The chain employs TRBV27 and TRBJ2-5; D is unclear. CDR1 and CDR2 from the germline V gene are MNHEY and SMNVEV (reference sequence). This CDR3 has 14 amino acids. V shed 1 base and J shed 3 bases, with 9 bases lying between them. The CDR3 bases are TGTGCCAGCAGTTTATGGGCAGACAAAGAGACCCAGTACTTC. Protein product: CASSLWADKETQYF.

The chain joins TRBV15 to TRBJ2-2; D gene uncertain. V was shortened by 5 bases and J by 9 bases, with 10 bases between the two germline ends. CDR1 and CDR2 from the germline V gene are LNHNV and YYDKDF (reference sequence). There are 12 residues in the CDR3. CDR3 sequence: CATSWRQRELFF. CDR3 coding DNA: TGTGCCACCAGCTGGCGACAAAGGGAGCTGTTTTTT. The full variable domain, its missing parts supplied by reference TRBV15 and TRBJ2-2, is DAMVIQNPRYQVTQFGKPVTLSCSQTLNHNVMYWYQQKSSQAPKLLFHYYDKDFNNEADTPDNFQSRRPNTSFCFLDIRSPGLGDTAMYLCATSWRQRELFFGEGSRLTVL.

This chain connects TRBV19 to TRBJ1-5, with 8 bases that match TRBD1. Germline CDR1 reads LNHDA; CDR2 reads SQIVND (reference sequence). V dropped 1 base and J dropped 1; count of bases not matched to a gene: 3. The CDR3 spans 16 residues. The CDR3 is CASSIGQGPSNQPQHF. The CDR3 bases are TGTGCCAGTAGTATAGGACAGGGGCCGAGCAATCAGCCCCAGCATTTT.

V and J are TRBV4-1 and TRBJ1-1; D might be TRBD1 (5 bases). This CDR3 region has 14 residues. The germline gives CDR1 MGHRA, CDR2 YSYEKL. V was clipped by 5 bases and J by 6 bases, with 16 bases between them. This CDR3 is CASSSGQRRAEAFF. The CDR3 DNA is TGCGCCAGCAGCTCAGGGCAGAGGAGGGCTGAAGCTTTCTTT.

The rearrangement joins TRBV30 to TRBJ2-1, with 8 bases aligning to TRBD1. This CDR3 contains 13 residues. The germline CDR1 and CDR2 sequences are GTSNPN and SVGIG (reference sequence). The V segment lost 4 bases and the J segment 4 bases; nucleotides outside the gene matches: 3. CDR3 sequence: CAWTQGEYNEQFF. CDR3 nucleotides: TGTGCCTGGACACAGGGGGAGTACAATGAGCAGTTCTTC.

This rearrangement joins TRBV19 to TRBJ2-7; possible D gene TRBD2, 6 bases. V lost 6 bases and J 1 base, leaving 10 bases between the germline ends. Germline CDR1 is LNHDA and CDR2 is SQIVND (reference sequence). The CDR3 runs 13 residues. CDR3 region: CASSGGGSYEQYF. CDR3 DNA sequence: TGTGCCAGTAGCGGGGGTGGGTCCTACGAGCAGTACTTC.

V gene TRBV27 combines with J gene TRBJ1-3; tentatively, D is TRBD1 (5 bases). This CDR3 contains 15 residues. The germline gives CDR1 MNHEY, CDR2 SMNVEV (reference sequence). V lost 2 bases and J lost 3, with 11 bases in between. The CDR3 nucleotides are TGTGCCAGCAGTTTAAAGGGACTAAGTGGAAACACCATATATTTT. Its translation is CASSLKGLSGNTIYF.

The chain carries TRBV5-1 and TRBJ2-2; D gene unclear. Trimming removed 4 bases from V and 0 bases from J, with 10 bases in between. This CDR3 spans 15 amino acids. Germline V gene lookup returns CDR1 SGHRS and CDR2 YFSETQ. The CDR3 sequence is CASSPLESNTGELFF. In DNA, the CDR3 is TGCGCCAGCAGCCCCCTGGAGTCGAACACCGGGGAGCTGTTTTTT.

This chain links TRBV6-5 with TRBJ2-1; no clear D gene. There are 13 residues in the CDR3. With 0 bases removed from V and 9 bases from J, the gap between germline ends came to 9 bases. Germline V gene data show CDR1 as MNHEY and CDR2 as SVGAGI. CDR3 nucleotides: TGTGCCAGCAGTTACTCCGCCGGCGTTGAGCAGTTCTTC. Amino acids: CASSYSAGVEQFF.

This chain joins TRBV10-2 and TRBJ1-1; D unclear. The germline V gene has CDR1 WSHSY and CDR2 SAAADI. This CDR3 is 12 amino acids long. Trimming left V 1 base short and J 4 bases short, with 4 bases between. Written as DNA, the CDR3 is TGCGCCAGCAGTGAGTGGGGCACTGAAGCTTTCTTT. Translation: CASSEWGTEAFF.

In this sample, this clone turned up a few times. The chain employs TRBV16 and TRBJ1-2; no clear D. Germline loops: CDR1 KGHSY, CDR2 FQNENV. Trimming shortened V by 2 bases and J by 3 bases, and 13 bases separated the two germline ends. CDR3 length: 15 residues. The CDR3 nucleotides are TGTGCCAGCAGCCAAGGCATTCAGACCTACTATGGCTACACCTTC. Translating it yields CASSQGIQTYYGYTF.

J is TRBJ2-3 and V is TRBV15; TRBD1 agrees at 7 bases. V lost 5 bases to trimming and J lost 1 base; unmatched junction nucleotides: 9. CDR1 is LNHNV and CDR2 is YYDKDF in the germline V gene (reference sequence). The CDR3 runs 16 residues. CDR3 region: CATSAYRGGGTDTQYF. CDR3 DNA: TGTGCCACCAGCGCTTACAGAGGGGGCGGCACAGATACGCAGTATTTT.

The V and J genes are TRBV6-1 and TRBJ1-3, with D hard to call. V was clipped by 8 bases and J by 0 bases, with 11 bases between them. Germline-derived CDR1 and CDR2 are MNHNS and SASEGT. The CDR3 has 14 residues. CDR3 sequence: CASGEGLSGNTIYF. The CDR3 bases are TGTGCCAGCGGCGAAGGACTCTCTGGAAACACCATATATTTT.

This chain joins TRBV27 and TRBJ2-7; either TRBD1 or TRBD2 may fit D (5 bases each). In germline, CDR1 is MNHEY, CDR2 SMNVEV (reference sequence). This CDR3 comprises 14 residues. V dropped 2 bases and J dropped 0 bases, with 8 bases sitting between them. This chain's CDR3 is CASSLTGLSYEQYF. CDR3 DNA: TGTGCCAGCAGTTTAACAGGACTCTCCTACGAGCAGTACTTC.

The chain employs TRBV2 and TRBJ2-7, with 9 bases lining up with TRBD2. Trimming cost V 4 bases and J 2 bases; bases outside gene matches: 3. Germline V gene lookup returns CDR1 SNHLY and CDR2 FYNNEI. This CDR3 is 14 amino acids long. The CDR3 region has the DNA TGTGCCAGCAGTGGACTAGCGGAGGCCTACGAGCAGTACTTC. Its protein is CASSGLAEAYEQYF.